This TCR beta chain was identified during a study of blood T cell repertoires in COVID-19. Data came from immunoSEQ multiplex PCR; TCRdb stores just in-frame clones and leaves some out. This sample has about 41,000 clones, with about 85% found just once. The CDR3 runs to 16 residues. The receptor's source is a man aged 60 to 75 with acute or convalescent COVID-19. The V call is TRBV21-1, the J call TRBJ2-7; the table's D call, TRBD1, was not checked against the DNA. TRBV21-1 is a listed pseudogene. The sample comprised peripheral blood. The CDR3 region is CASSTPKGPGSYEQYF. For the CDR3, the DNA is TGTGCCAGCAGCACCCCCAAAGGCCCAGGCTCCTACGAGCAGTACTTC.